The 6 T cell receptor beta chains given below trace back to one sample, sequenced in a study of cytomegalovirus exposure and HLA in healthy donors (dated by TCRdb to the late 2010s). Library method: the immunoSEQ multiplex PCR assay. For the multiplex PCR, a mixture combining 60 forward primers for TCR Vbeta segments and 13 reverse primers for TCR Jbeta segments was used. TCRdb's version of the immuneACCESS table is confined to in-frame rearrangements and falls short of the full clone set. An unresolved V gene accounts for under half of the shortfall where checked; the remainder is of unknown origin. A total of some 250,000 clones appear in this sample, 82% of them only once. In total, the top ten clones hold roughly 5% of the sample. The sequenced sample consisted of PBMCs. The source is a woman in her thirties or forties in good health and CMV-seropositive.

This clone was detected only once. A read error may produce the germline difference seen at one junction end. The V call is TRBV7-9, the J call TRBJ2-7; a weak D match, TRBD2 (5 bases). The germline CDR1 and CDR2 sequences are SEHNR and FQNEAQ (reference sequence). This CDR3 spans 12 amino acids. CDR3 sequence: CSSSASPGEQYF. The CDR3 DNA sequence: TGTTCCAGCAGTGCCAGCCCGGGGGAGCAGTACTTC.

The CDR3 coding sequence is TGTGCCAGCAGTGGACGGACACTCCGCGACGATCAGCCCCAGCATTTT. This translates into CASSGRTLRDDQPQHF. This chain links TRBV6-1 with TRBJ1-5; a possible D gene is TRBD1 (5 bases). The CDR3 spans 16 residues. Germline loops: CDR1 MNHNS, CDR2 SASEGT. Trimming removed 4 bases at V and 5 bases at J, with 18 bases between.

This chain links TRBV4-3 with TRBJ2-1; D ambiguous. The CDR3 sequence is 16 residues long. Germline CDR1 reads LGHNA; CDR2 reads YSLEER. Trimming took 0 bases from V and 6 from J, leaving 15 bases between them. For the CDR3, the DNA is TGCGCCAGCAGCCAAGATTCAAGCTCCCTTGGCAATGAGCAGTTCTTC. Encoded protein: CASSQDSSSLGNEQFF.

This clone came up a few times. This rearrangement joins TRBV27 to TRBJ1-6; maybe TRBD1 (6 bases). The CDR3 spans 14 residues. Trimming cost V 8 bases and J 8 bases, with 16 bases left between them. The germline V gene has CDR1 MNHEY and CDR2 SMNVEV (reference sequence). The CDR3 DNA sequence: TGTGCCAGCGGAATTAACAGGGAAGATTCACCCCTCCACTTT. This sequence encodes CASGINREDSPLHF.

The chain joins TRBV2 to TRBJ1-2; D is perhaps TRBD1 (5 bases). Trimming took off 8 bases at V and 4 bases at J, with 14 bases between the two ends. The CDR3 covers 13 residues. Germline-derived CDR1 and CDR2 are SNHLY and FYNNEI. CDR3 coding DNA: TGTGCCAGCTCCCCTCAGGGAAGCTATGGCTACACCTTC. Translation: CASSPQGSYGYTF.

This sequence joins TRBV7-9 and TRBJ1-3; perhaps TRBD1 as D (6 bases). The CDR3 consists of 17 residues. The V and J ends lost 2 bases and 3 bases respectively, with 17 bases between them. From germline, CDR1 is SEHNR and CDR2 FQNEAQ (reference sequence). Here the CDR3 DNA reads TGTGCCAGCAGCTTAAAAGGGGGGGGCACGCGTGGAAACACCATATATTTT. As protein: CASSLKGGGTRGNTIYF.